This TCR beta chain was observed in a study of T-cell reconstitution after alpha-beta-depleted transplantation in children. Study observations and caveats: The study reportedly traced alpha-beta T cells about two months after transplant to several hundred expanded graft clones. Newly made T cells mostly supplied T-cell counts and diversity one year after transplant. Some patients owed their high day-60 TCRbeta diversity to surviving recipient T cells and thymic progenitors.

This clonotype was picked up a small number of times. What it binds is unknown. CDR1 and CDR2 from the germline V gene are SNHLY and FYNNEI. Trimming stripped 4 bases from V and 6 bases from J, with 5 bases between. The CDR3 covers 11 residues. Molecular barcoding with unique molecular identifiers was used for the TCRbeta library. Each CDR3 protein gets one entry after TCRdb re-called the PCR reads with MiXCR. The profile shows some 300,000 distinct CDR3 sequences, over 7% of them singletons. The clonotype comes from a female patient younger than 10 who had a stem cell transplant for Fanconi anemia, so the T cells may come from the graft donor. This specimen consisted of peripheral blood, obtained 360 days after TCRalphabeta/CD19-depleted stem cell transplant. V usage is TRBV2 and J usage is TRBJ2-3; no definite D call. The CDR3 region has the DNA TGTGCCAGCAGTGTTTTCGATACGCAGTATTTT. This gives the protein CASSVFDTQYF.